Below are 27 T cell receptor beta chains sequenced from a single sample in a study of cytomegalovirus exposure and HLA in healthy donors. 13 Jbeta primers and 60 Vbeta primers were used for the PCR. Sequencing was performed with immunoSEQ multiplex PCR; in TCRdb, only in-frame clones are kept and a portion is missing. The sample contains about 160,000 clones, about 79% of which appear only once. Sequenced sample: PBMCs. The receptors here all came from a man between 45 and 60 years old in good health and CMV-seropositive.

The chain couples TRBV10-1 to TRBJ2-2, with 9 bases aligning to TRBD1. The CDR3 length is 17 residues. Germline loops: CDR1 WNHNN, CDR2 SYGVQD (reference sequence). After removal of 2 bases from V and 2 bases from J, the junction contained 6 bases not matched to a gene. CDR3 protein: CASSETGGAKNTGELFF. The CDR3 nucleotides are TGCGCCAGCAGTGAGACAGGGGGCGCGAAAAACACCGGGGAGCTGTTTTTT.

The chain combines TRBV6-5 with TRBJ2-1; TRBD1 agrees at 9 bases. CDR1 and CDR2 from the germline V gene are MNHEY and SVGAGI. V was clipped by 4 bases and J by 5 bases; unmatched bases: 3. CDR3 length: 14 residues. CDR3 nucleotide sequence: TGTGCCAGCAGTTGGGACAGGGAAGACAATGAGCAGTTCTTC. It is translated as CASSWDREDNEQFF.

This clone was found many times. The chain uses TRBV2 and TRBJ1-2, with D unclear. The CDR3 spans 13 residues. V lost 6 bases and J lost 4, with 12 bases in between. Per germline, CDR1 SNHLY and CDR2 FYNNEI. The CDR3 loop reads CASRTLELYGYTF. The CDR3 DNA sequence: TGTGCCAGCAGGACACTCGAGCTCTATGGCTACACCTTC.

The V call is TRBV6-5, the J call TRBJ2-2; TRBD2 agrees at 7 bases. V shed 5 bases and J 8 bases; nucleotides not matched to a gene: 11. The CDR3 totals 15 residues. Per the germline V gene, CDR1 is MNHEY and CDR2 is SVGAGI. The CDR3 sequence: CASSPPSGYVGELFF. In DNA, the CDR3 is TGTGCCAGCAGTCCTCCTAGCGGTTACGTGGGGGAGCTGTTTTTT.

This sequence joins TRBV30 and TRBJ1-2; TRBD1 agrees at 7 bases. This CDR3 has 14 amino acids. V gave up 3 bases and J gave up 6 bases; unmatched junction bases: 10. Germline V gene data show CDR1 as GTSNPN and CDR2 as SVGIG (reference sequence). CDR3 protein: CAWSTPQGRNGYTF. The DNA of the CDR3 is TGTGCCTGGAGCACCCCACAGGGGAGGAATGGCTACACCTTC.

This chain connects TRBV5-1 to TRBJ2-4; TRBD1 matches at 9 bases. Germline V gene data show CDR1 as SGHRS and CDR2 as YFSETQ. This CDR3 comprises 14 residues. V was clipped by 1 base and J by 8 bases; unmatched bases: 4. The CDR3 DNA follows: TGCGCCAGCAGCTTGAGACAGGGGGATGACATTCAGTACTTC. Its protein is CASSLRQGDDIQYF.

This clone was detected once. The chain carries TRBV5-1 and TRBJ1-5; TRBD1 is a possible D gene (6 bases). This CDR3 comprises 14 residues. V dropped 1 base and J dropped 10 bases, with 15 bases sitting between them. The germline gives CDR1 SGHRS, CDR2 YFSETQ. CDR3 sequence reads: CASSLMGASSPQHF. As DNA, the CDR3 is TGCGCCAGCAGCTTGATGGGGGCGTCTTCTCCCCAGCATTTT.

The chain joins TRBV4-1 to TRBJ2-2; D is uncertain. Germline V gene data show CDR1 as MGHRA and CDR2 as YSYEKL. The CDR3 runs to 14 residues. The germline V and J ends were trimmed by 3 bases and 6 bases, with 11 bases remaining between them. The CDR3 bases are TGCGCCAGCAGCCAGGAGTCCCTCCCCGGGGAGCTGTTTTTT. Its translation: CASSQESLPGELFF.

V gene TRBV30 combines with J gene TRBJ1-1, with D possibly TRBD1 on 5 matching bases. The length of the CDR3 is 11 residues. V was trimmed by 0 bases and J by 6 bases, leaving 5 bases between them. CDR1 and CDR2 (germline): GTSNPN, SVGIG (reference sequence). CDR3 in amino acids: CAWSVGAEAFF. The DNA for the CDR3 is TGTGCCTGGAGTGTAGGGGCTGAAGCTTTCTTT.

This chain connects TRBV29-1 to TRBJ1-1, with a possible D match to TRBD1 (5 bases). V was shortened by 2 bases and J by 4 bases, with 11 bases between the two germline ends. Germline V CDR1 and CDR2: SQVTM, ANQGSEA. The CDR3 runs 13 residues. This chain's CDR3 is CSVERGHTTEAFF. In DNA, the CDR3 is TGCAGCGTTGAAAGAGGACACACCACTGAAGCTTTCTTT. The complete variable domain, with remaining parts taken from reference TRBV29-1 and TRBJ1-1, reads SAVISQKPSRDICQRGTSLTIQCQVDSQVTMMFWYRQQPGQSLTLIATANQGSEATYESGFVIDKFPISRPNLTFSTLTVSNMSPEDSSIYLCSVERGHTTEAFFGQGTRLTVV.

The chain recombines TRBV18 with TRBJ2-5, with 8 bases lining up with TRBD1. This CDR3 region has 18 residues. Germline values: CDR1 KGHSH, CDR2 LQKENI. The ends lost 6 bases at V and 4 bases at J; junction bases unmatched: 19. The CDR3 nucleotides are TGTGCCAGCTCCCTAACTTCCGGACAGGGAGGAGGTCGAGAGACCCAGTACTTC. Its translation is CASSLTSGQGGGRETQYF.

The rearrangement joins TRBV27 to TRBJ1-1, with D possibly matching TRBD1 (5 bases). The CDR3 sequence is 13 residues long. CDR1 and CDR2 (germline): MNHEY, SMNVEV (reference sequence). Trimming left V 9 bases short and J 4 bases short, with 15 bases between. The CDR3 DNA reads TGTGCCAGTTATAGAACGACAGCCACTGAAGCTTTCTTT. This sequence encodes CASYRTTATEAFF.

This clone was seen just once. The rearrangement joins TRBV28 to TRBJ1-5; no firm D call. The germline CDR1 and CDR2 sequences are MDHEN and SYDVKM. The CDR3 is made up of 20 amino acids. Trimming pared 2 bases from V and 0 bases from J, leaving 23 bases between. CDR3: CASSLITVKVRGYSNQPQHF. The CDR3 coding sequence is TGTGCCAGCAGTTTAATAACGGTTAAGGTCCGAGGCTATAGCAATCAGCCCCAGCATTTT.

The chain employs TRBV10-2 and TRBJ1-1; 10 nucleotides match TRBD1. The trim removed 5 bases at V and 4 bases at J, leaving 10 bases unmatched. Germline assignment: CDR1 WSHSY and CDR2 SAAADI. The CDR3 spans 16 residues. In DNA, the CDR3 is TGCGCCAGCAGTCTCTCGGGACAGGGGAAAGGCACTGAAGCTTTCTTT. It is translated as CASSLSGQGKGTEAFF.

This chain links TRBV29-1 with TRBJ2-5; TRBD2 agrees at 7 bases. Germline V gives CDR1 SQVTM, CDR2 ANQGSEA. The junction had 1 base not matched to a gene; V was cut back by 7 bases and J by 2 bases. The CDR3 runs to 11 residues. In DNA, the CDR3 is TGCAGCGGGGAGGGTCAAGAGACCCAGTACTTC. This translates into CSGEGQETQYF.

A single count supports this clone. This chain connects TRBV18 to TRBJ2-5; 7 bases are shared with TRBD1. Germline V gene lookup returns CDR1 KGHSH and CDR2 LQKENI. With V trimmed by 3 bases and J by 3 bases, 10 bases remained unmatched. This CDR3 region has 16 residues. DNA of the CDR3: TGTGCCAGCTCACCTACCCGGACAGGCAGTAAAGAGACCCAGTACTTC. Encoded protein: CASSPTRTGSKETQYF.

This clone appeared once. The rearrangement joins TRBV28 to TRBJ2-3, with D possibly TRBD2 on 6 matching bases. This CDR3 comprises 13 residues. Looked up from germline, CDR1 is MDHEN and CDR2 is SYDVKM. The ends were cut back, 6 bases at V and 0 bases at J, with 7 bases in the middle. This CDR3 is CASRSGSTDTQYF. DNA of the CDR3: TGTGCCAGCAGGAGCGGGAGCACAGATACGCAGTATTTT.

This chain joins TRBV5-5 and TRBJ1-5, with a weak D call TRBD1 (6 bases). The CDR3 runs to 16 residues. Germline V gene sequence: CDR1 SGHKS, CDR2 YYEKEE (reference sequence). V lost 4 bases, J lost 2 bases, and 16 bases lay in between. CDR3: CASSRADRWGNQPQHF. The DNA of the CDR3 is TGTGCCAGCAGCCGGGCGGACAGATGGGGCAATCAGCCCCAGCATTTT.

J is TRBJ2-1 and V is TRBV5-1; 10 positions match TRBD2. Germline assignment: CDR1 SGHRS and CDR2 YFSETQ. V dropped 3 bases and J dropped 5; count of bases not matched to a gene: 5. This CDR3 is built from 15 residues. Here the CDR3 DNA reads TGCGCCAGCAGCTACACTAGCGGGGTGGACAATGAGCAGTTCTTC. Amino acids: CASSYTSGVDNEQFF.

The gene calls are TRBV6-1 and TRBJ2-1, with a tentative D call TRBD2 (7 bases). Trimming took 2 bases from V and 10 from J, leaving 15 bases between them. The CDR3 runs 14 residues. In germline, CDR1 is MNHNS, CDR2 SASEGT. CDR3 loop: CASSEPGGRGEQFF. For the CDR3, the DNA is TGTGCCAGCAGTGAACCCGGGGGGAGGGGGGAGCAGTTCTTC.

This rearrangement joins TRBV6-5 to TRBJ1-3; D gene ambiguous. V lost 8 bases and J lost 4, with 18 bases in between. CDR1 is MNHEY and CDR2 is SVGAGI in the germline V gene. This CDR3 has 15 residues. CDR3 loop: CASSHRGVAGNTIYF. The CDR3 DNA sequence: TGTGCCAGCTCCCACCGCGGGGTGGCCGGAAACACCATATATTTT.

This chain uses TRBV2 with TRBJ1-1, with 7 bases matching TRBD1. V was clipped by 7 bases and J by 1 base; unmatched bases: 3. The CDR3 extends over 13 amino acids. Germline V CDR1 and CDR2: SNHLY, FYNNEI. In DNA form, the CDR3 reads TGTGCCAGCAATCACAGGGGGAACACTGAAGCTTTCTTT. This codes for CASNHRGNTEAFF.

The chain links TRBV4-1 to TRBJ2-3, with 11 nucleotides matching TRBD2. This CDR3 is 14 amino acids long. Germline values: CDR1 MGHRA, CDR2 YSYEKL. Unmatched junction bases numbered 9, after V lost 11 bases and J lost 5 bases. The CDR3, as DNA: TGCGCCTCCGCCCGGGGGACTAGCGGAGATACGCAGTATTTT. Residues: CASARGTSGDTQYF.

V usage is TRBV9 and J usage is TRBJ2-2; maybe TRBD1 (6 bases). Per germline, CDR1 SGDLS and CDR2 YYNGEE. The CDR3 totals 15 residues. The V end was cut by 0 bases, the J end by 1 base, with 7 bases between. The CDR3 is CASSVAQGNTGELFF. The CDR3 DNA follows: TGTGCCAGCAGCGTAGCACAGGGGAACACCGGGGAGCTGTTTTTT.

The V call is TRBV11-2, the J call TRBJ2-7; D is uncertain. In germline, CDR1 is SGHAT, CDR2 FQNNGV. The V gene lost 1 base and the J gene lost 6 bases, with 7 bases spanning the gap. The CDR3 consists of 12 residues. The DNA for the CDR3 is TGTGCCAGCAGCTTAGGGCGCGGCGAGCAGTACTTC. This translates into CASSLGRGEQYF.

The rearrangement uses TRBV7-2 and TRBJ1-5; D gene ambiguous. This CDR3 is 13 amino acids long. Trimming stripped 2 bases from V and 5 bases from J, with 7 bases between. The germline V gene encodes CDR1 SGHTA and CDR2 FQGNSA. The CDR3 nucleotides are TGTGCCAGCAGCTTAACCCGAGATCAGCCCCAGCATTTT. Its protein is CASSLTRDQPQHF.

The rearrangement links TRBV7-9 to TRBJ2-3; 12 nucleotides agree with TRBD2. V trimming: 3 bases; J trimming: 6 bases; junction bases outside the gene matches: 4. This CDR3 has 15 residues. Germline loops: CDR1 SEHNR, CDR2 FQNEAQ (reference sequence). CDR3 protein: CASSFPGTSGDTQYF. CDR3 nucleotides: TGTGCCAGCAGCTTCCCCGGGACTAGCGGGGATACGCAGTATTTT. Full variable domain (missing parts from reference TRBV7-9 and TRBJ2-3): DTGVSQNPRHKITKRGQNVTFRCDPISEHNRLYWYRQTLGQGPEFLTYFQNEAQLEKSRLLSDRFSAERPKGSFSTLEIQRTEQGDSAMYLCASSFPGTSGDTQYFGPGTRLTVL.